One sample yielded the 25 T cell receptor beta chains listed below, sequenced in a study of cytomegalovirus exposure and HLA in healthy donors. Amplification used 60 Vbeta primers and 13 Jbeta primers. Profiled with immunoSEQ multiplex PCR; TCRdb holds only in-frame clones, not every one. The sample has about 120,000 clones, 65% to 85% seen once. The sample taken for sequencing was PBMCs. The receptors were sampled from a man aged 18 to 35 in good health and CMV-seropositive.

This chain joins TRBV11-2 and TRBJ2-7; D possibly corresponds to TRBD2 (6 bases). CDR1 is SGHAT, CDR2 FQNNGV, per germline. This CDR3 has 17 residues. V was clipped by 1 base and J by 0 bases, with 16 bases between them. The CDR3 DNA reads TGTGCCAGCAGCTTAGTAGTTCGGGGAGCGGGCTCCTACGAGCAGTACTTC. It specifies CASSLVVRGAGSYEQYF.

CDR3 nucleotides: TGTGCCAGCAGCGCGAGAGACGGGGAAAAACTGTTTTTT. This encodes CASSARDGEKLFF. J is TRBJ1-4 and V is TRBV9; no reliable D call. V lost 3 bases to trimming and J lost 8 bases, with 11 bases between them. The CDR3 length is 13 residues. Germline CDR1 and CDR2: SGDLS and YYNGEE.

This clone appeared a single time. The chain carries TRBV15 and TRBJ2-5; D is unresolved. The V gene's germline CDR1 is LNHNV and CDR2 YYDKDF (reference sequence). The CDR3 has 15 residues. V was cut by 4 bases and J by 5 bases, with 17 bases left in between. CDR3 residues: CATSTAGNTWETQYF. CDR3 DNA sequence: TGTGCCACCAGCACAGCAGGAAACACATGGGAGACCCAGTACTTC.

This clone was seen more than once but under ten times. This chain's CDR3 is CASRSNRDYEQYF. In nucleotides, the CDR3 is TGTGCCAGCAGGAGCAACAGGGATTACGAGCAGTACTTC. V is TRBV6-5 and J is TRBJ2-7, with a weak D call TRBD1 (6 bases). V gave up 6 bases and J gave up 4 bases, with 13 bases separating them. The CDR3 runs to 13 residues. The germline V gene has CDR1 MNHEY and CDR2 SVGAGI.

This clone has just a few counts. The chain has TRBV25-1 and TRBJ2-2; tentatively, D is TRBD1 (5 bases). The germline CDR1 and CDR2 sequences are MGHDK and SYGVNS. The CDR3 runs 17 residues. V gave up 1 base and J gave up 8 bases, with 20 bases separating them. The chain's CDR3 is CASSELKGKSPEGELFF. CDR3 sequence (DNA): TGTGCCAGCAGTGAATTAAAGGGGAAGTCTCCCGAAGGGGAGCTGTTTTTT.

The chain joins TRBV11-2 to TRBJ2-7; 10 nucleotides align to TRBD2. V trimming: 5 bases; J trimming: 2 bases; junction bases outside the gene matches: 9. This CDR3 comprises 16 residues. CDR1 is SGHAT and CDR2 is FQNNGV in the germline V gene. The CDR3 nucleotides are TGTGCCAGCAGCCGAGCCGCGCTAGCGGGGGCCTACGAGCAGTACTTC. Translated: CASSRAALAGAYEQYF.

The chain uses TRBV19 and TRBJ2-5, with TRBD1 as a possible D gene (6 bases). Germline CDR1 is LNHDA and CDR2 is SQIVND (reference sequence). Trimming removed 8 bases from V and 2 bases from J, with 9 bases in between. CDR3 length equals 12 residues. The CDR3 DNA reads as TGTGCCAGTTCGACAGGACAAGAGACCCAGTACTTC. Protein sequence: CASSTGQETQYF.

This clone was seen more than once but under ten times. Other DNA variants within this sample encode the same CDR3. The chain links TRBV11-2 to TRBJ2-7; unclear D gene. The CDR3 covers 12 residues. Germline assignment: CDR1 SGHAT and CDR2 FQNNGV. V dropped 3 bases and J dropped 4 bases, with 7 bases sitting between them. In DNA, the CDR3 is TGTGCCAGCAGCTTCAGTCGTTACGAGCAGTACTTC. It translates to CASSFSRYEQYF. Together with reference TRBV11-2 and TRBJ2-7, the CDR3 gives the full variable domain: EAGVAQSPRYKIIEKRQSVAFWCNPISGHATLYWYQQILGQGPKLLIQFQNNGVVDDSQLPKDRFSAERLKGVDSTLKIQPAKLEDSAVYLCASSFSRYEQYFGPGTRLTVT.

The chain uses TRBV11-2 and TRBJ2-5; no definite D call. This CDR3 is 12 amino acids long. CDR1 is SGHAT and CDR2 is FQNNGV in the germline V gene. Trimming removed 5 bases at V and 3 bases at J, with 7 bases between. The CDR3 reads CASSPQEETQYF. DNA of the CDR3: TGTGCCAGCAGCCCCCAGGAAGAGACCCAGTACTTC.

The rearrangement links TRBV9 to TRBJ1-2, with D hard to call. V gave up 0 bases and J gave up 4 bases, with 4 bases separating them. Germline V gene data show CDR1 as SGDLS and CDR2 as YYNGEE. This CDR3 has 12 residues. The CDR3 region has the DNA TGTGCCAGCAGCGTAGATCTCTATGGCTACACCTTC. Its translation: CASSVDLYGYTF.

The DNA for the CDR3 is TGTGCCAGCAGCCCCTTCGCGGGAACCTACGAGCAGTACTTC. Translating it yields CASSPFAGTYEQYF. This sequence joins TRBV7-6 and TRBJ2-7; a weak D match, TRBD2 (6 bases). The CDR3 totals 14 residues. Germline CDR1 reads SGHVS; CDR2 reads FNYEAQ. The V end was cut by 5 bases, the J end by 2 bases, with 13 bases between.

The chain links TRBV19 to TRBJ2-7; 8 nucleotides agree with TRBD2. The CDR3 has 14 residues. Trimming took 6 bases from V and 4 from J; bases not matched to a gene: 8. The germline CDR1 and CDR2 sequences are LNHDA and SQIVND (reference sequence). The CDR3 region is CASSTGGTMYEQYF. The DNA of the CDR3 is TGTGCCAGTAGCACGGGAGGGACAATGTACGAGCAGTACTTC.

This chain uses TRBV7-9 with TRBJ2-7; D gene unclear. This CDR3 spans 11 amino acids. CDR1 SEHNR and CDR2 FQNEAQ come from the germline V gene (reference sequence). Trimming removed 5 bases from V and 4 bases from J, with 6 bases in between. For the CDR3, the DNA is TGTGCCAGCAGCCGACAATACGAGCAGTACTTC. It encodes CASSRQYEQYF.

This chain links TRBV7-8 with TRBJ2-1; D uncertain. The V gene's germline CDR1 is SGHVS and CDR2 FQNEAQ. V lost 5 bases and J lost 10, with 9 bases in between. CDR3 size: 11 residues. CDR3 residues: CASSPSGEQFF. The CDR3 DNA is TGTGCCAGCAGCCCTAGTGGGGAGCAGTTCTTC. The whole variable domain, filled in from reference TRBV7-8 and TRBJ2-1, reads GAGVSQSPRYKVAKRGQDVALRCDPISGHVSLFWYQQALGQGPEFLTYFQNEAQLDKSGLPSDRFFAERPEGSVSTLKIQRTQQEDSAVYLCASSPSGEQFFGPGTRLTVL.

This sequence joins TRBV10-3 and TRBJ2-7; 9 bases line up with TRBD1. The V segment lost 10 bases and the J segment 0 bases; nucleotides outside the gene matches: 4. The CDR3 has 13 residues. Germline lookup yields CDR1 ENHRY and CDR2 SYGVKD. The CDR3 coding sequence is TGTGCCACTGGACAGGGGACCTCCTACGAGCAGTACTTC. It codes for CATGQGTSYEQYF.

The chain has TRBV19 and TRBJ1-5; D is uncertain. CDR3 size: 18 residues. The V end lost 7 bases, the J end lost 2 bases, and 24 bases lay between the germline ends. Per the germline V gene, CDR1 is LNHDA and CDR2 is SQIVND (reference sequence). The CDR3, as DNA: TGTGCCAGTATGGGGAGGAGGGATGGTAGCCTCGGCAATCAGCCCCAGCATTTT. Translation: CASMGRRDGSLGNQPQHF.

The chain uses TRBV7-8 and TRBJ2-5; D not certain. The J call is doubtful: the DNA matches TRBJ2-7 better. Germline CDR1 SGHVS, CDR2 FQNEAQ. The CDR3 consists of 12 residues. DNA for the CDR3: TGTGCCAGCAGCTTAGGCTCCTACGAGCAGTACTTC. Its protein is CASSLGSYEQYF.

V gene TRBV7-8 combines with J gene TRBJ2-2, with 7 bases identical to TRBD1. The ends lost 5 bases at V and 4 bases at J; junction bases unmatched: 7. CDR3 length: 15 amino acids. CDR1 SGHVS and CDR2 FQNEAQ come from the germline V gene. DNA of the CDR3: TGTGCCAGCAGCAAAAGGGACAGCCTCACCGGGGAGCTGTTTTTT. It specifies CASSKRDSLTGELFF.

This chain uses TRBV7-2 with TRBJ2-3; TRBD2 matches at 12 bases. V trimming: 1 base; J trimming: 6 bases; junction bases outside the gene matches: 5. The CDR3 is 16 amino acids. Per the germline V gene, CDR1 is SGHTA and CDR2 is FQGNSA. This chain's CDR3 is CASSLGLAGGVDTQYF. The DNA for the CDR3 is TGTGCCAGCAGCTTAGGGCTAGCGGGGGGGGTTGATACGCAGTATTTT. Complete variable domain (other parts from reference TRBV7-2 and TRBJ2-3): GAGVSQSPSNKVTEKGKDVELRCDPISGHTALYWYRQSLGQGLEFLIYFQGNSAPDKSGLPSDRFSAERTGGSVSTLTIQRTQQEDSAVYLCASSLGLAGGVDTQYFGPGTRLTVL.

This chain joins TRBV5-4 and TRBJ2-5; maybe TRBD2 (5 bases). Trimming removed 3 bases at V and 5 bases at J, with 14 bases between. CDR3 size: 14 residues. Per the germline V gene, CDR1 is SGHNT and CDR2 is YYREEE (reference sequence). This CDR3 is CASSSRGPGETQYF. DNA for the CDR3: TGTGCCAGCAGCTCCCGGGGTCCTGGGGAGACCCAGTACTTC.

The gene calls are TRBV27 and TRBJ2-7; D unresolved. The CDR3 sequence is 14 residues long. Per the germline V gene, CDR1 is MNHEY and CDR2 is SMNVEV (reference sequence). The ends were cut back, 0 bases at V and 3 bases at J, with 9 bases in the middle. The CDR3 sequence is CASSLSLRNYEQYF. The CDR3 region has the DNA TGTGCCAGCAGTTTATCTCTCAGGAACTACGAGCAGTACTTC.

V gene TRBV11-2 combines with J gene TRBJ2-1, with a tentative D call TRBD1 (6 bases). V lost 1 base and J lost 10, with 14 bases in between. CDR1 SGHAT and CDR2 FQNNGV come from the germline V gene. The CDR3 is 14 amino acids. This chain's CDR3 is CASSLGRGQREQFF. The CDR3 nucleotides are TGTGCCAGCAGCTTAGGTCGTGGACAGAGGGAGCAGTTCTTC.

The V and J genes are TRBV11-2 and TRBJ2-5, with a possible D match to TRBD1 (6 bases). Germline-derived CDR1 and CDR2 are SGHAT and FQNNGV. The CDR3 has 15 residues. V lost 5 bases, J lost 4 bases, and 17 bases lay in between. CDR3 in amino acids: CASSALQGWGETQYF. The CDR3 nucleotides are TGTGCCAGCAGCGCATTACAGGGATGGGGAGAGACCCAGTACTTC.

The rearrangement links TRBV11-2 to TRBJ2-1; the match to TRBD2 covers 8 bases. The CDR3 length is 14 residues. Germline CDR1 SGHAT, CDR2 FQNNGV. After removal of 3 bases from V and 8 bases from J, the junction contained 6 bases not matched to a gene. CDR3 region: CASSLTGGGHEQFF. DNA for the CDR3: TGTGCCAGCAGCTTGACCGGGGGGGGACATGAGCAGTTCTTC. Variable domain in full (rest from reference TRBV11-2 and TRBJ2-1): EAGVAQSPRYKIIEKRQSVAFWCNPISGHATLYWYQQILGQGPKLLIQFQNNGVVDDSQLPKDRFSAERLKGVDSTLKIQPAKLEDSAVYLCASSLTGGGHEQFFGPGTRLTVL.

V and J are TRBV2 and TRBJ2-5; 8 positions match TRBD2. V shed 5 bases and J 2 bases; nucleotides not matched to a gene: 7. This CDR3 has 15 residues. Looked up from germline, CDR1 is SNHLY and CDR2 is FYNNEI. This chain's CDR3 is CASSRTSRTQETQYF. The CDR3 DNA sequence: TGTGCCAGCAGTCGGACTAGCCGGACACAAGAGACCCAGTACTTC. Full variable domain (remainder filled in from reference TRBV2 and TRBJ2-5): EPEVTQTPSHQVTQMGQEVILRCVPISNHLYFYWYRQILGQKVEFLVSFYNNEISEKSEIFDDQFSVERPDGSNFTLKIRSTKLEDSAMYFCASSRTSRTQETQYFGPGTRLLVL.